One and the same sample provided the 21 T cell receptor beta chains below, sequenced in a study of PD-L1 blockade in urothelial cancer listed by TCRdb under 2017. What the time point label conveys for this sample: peripheral blood 6 weeks after treatment start. Library prep was done by the immunoSEQ multiplex PCR assay. TCRdb's version of the immuneACCESS table is confined to in-frame rearrangements and falls short of the full clone set. An unresolved V gene accounts for under half of the shortfall where checked; the remainder is of unknown origin. This sample comprises some 120,000 clones, more than 85% of them detected only once. In total, the top ten clones hold around 4% of the sample. Sequencing used PBMCs, obtained around atezolizumab (anti-PD-L1) treatment. These receptors all come from a man aged 55 to 70 with urothelial cancer.

V and J are TRBV7-8 and TRBJ1-1; unclear D gene. The CDR3 loop spans 16 amino acids. V was clipped by 1 base and J by 0 bases, with 12 bases between them. Germline-derived CDR1 and CDR2 are SGHVS and FQNEAQ. CDR3 in amino acids: CASSLGSFQLNTEAFF. DNA of the CDR3: TGTGCCAGCAGCTTAGGAAGTTTCCAGTTGAACACTGAAGCTTTCTTT. Together with reference TRBV7-8 and TRBJ1-1, the CDR3 gives the full variable domain: GAGVSQSPRYKVAKRGQDVALRCDPISGHVSLFWYQQALGQGPEFLTYFQNEAQLDKSGLPSDRFFAERPEGSVSTLKIQRTQQEDSAVYLCASSLGSFQLNTEAFFGQGTRLTVV.

The chain links TRBV10-1 to TRBJ2-1; 9 positions match TRBD2. The CDR3 has 17 residues. Germline V gene data show CDR1 as WNHNN and CDR2 as SYGVQD (reference sequence). Trimming at V came to 4 bases and at J to 2 bases, leaving 9 bases not matched to a gene. The CDR3 reads CASSGGRREGTYNEQFF. CDR3 nucleotides: TGCGCCAGCAGTGGAGGTCGGCGGGAGGGGACCTACAATGAGCAGTTCTTC.

This rearrangement joins TRBV19 to TRBJ2-2; possible D gene TRBD2, 5 bases. Germline CDR1 and CDR2: LNHDA and SQIVND (reference sequence). The CDR3 has 15 residues. V was pared by 7 bases and J by 6 bases, with 18 bases between. CDR3 sequence reads: CASNPMRGSPGELFF. CDR3 DNA sequence: TGTGCCAGTAACCCCATGAGAGGGTCACCCGGGGAGCTGTTTTTT.

The rearrangement uses TRBV14 and TRBJ1-1; D gene unclear. The V gene's germline CDR1 is SGHDN and CDR2 FVKESK. The CDR3 length is 21 residues. Trimming pared 0 bases from V and 2 bases from J, leaving 28 bases between. The CDR3 region has the DNA TGTGCCAGCAGCCAAGATCCGAAGCGGGAAGTTTTGTATTATAGAAACACTGAAGCTTTCTTT. Amino acid sequence: CASSQDPKREVLYYRNTEAFF.

The V and J genes are TRBV4-1 and TRBJ1-2, with a tentative D call TRBD1 (6 bases). CDR3 size: 18 residues. The V and J ends lost 1 base and 1 base respectively, with 19 bases between them. Germline assignment: CDR1 MGHRA and CDR2 YSYEKL. The CDR3 DNA sequence: TGCGCCAGCAGCCAAGGTCGTAACAGGGTAAAGGTTAACTATGGCTACACCTTC. Translated, it gives CASSQGRNRVKVNYGYTF.

The chain couples TRBV5-1 to TRBJ2-6; D is perhaps TRBD2 (6 bases). The V and J ends lost 3 bases and 0 bases respectively, with 7 bases between them. CDR1 and CDR2 (germline): SGHRS, YFSETQ. There are 15 residues in the CDR3. The CDR3 protein is CASSWGDSGANVLTF. Here the CDR3 DNA reads TGCGCCAGCAGCTGGGGGGACTCTGGGGCCAACGTCCTGACTTTC.

This chain connects TRBV5-8 to TRBJ1-1, with D perhaps TRBD1 (5 bases). Trimming left V 6 bases short and J 11 bases short, with 14 bases between. This CDR3 comprises 11 residues. Germline V lookup: CDR1 SGHTS, CDR2 YDEGEE. The CDR3 DNA reads as TGTGCCAGCATCCCCCTCCAGGGCGCTTTCTTT. Translated: CASIPLQGAFF.

Only one count was recorded for this clone. J is TRBJ2-4 and V is TRBV5-1; TRBD2 might be the D (6 bases). The CDR3 runs 15 residues. Germline V lookup: CDR1 SGHRS, CDR2 YFSETQ. V dropped 4 bases and J dropped 8 bases, with 19 bases sitting between them. CDR3 nucleotide sequence: TGCGCCAGCAGCCCTACTATTACTAGCACTGACATTCAGTACTTC. Its translation: CASSPTITSTDIQYF.

V usage is TRBV7-9 and J usage is TRBJ2-1, with 12 bases lining up with TRBD2. This CDR3 contains 19 residues. V dropped 5 bases and J dropped 1; count of bases not matched to a gene: 12. The germline V gene has CDR1 SEHNR and CDR2 FQNEAQ (reference sequence). The CDR3 here is CASSPQGWTSGKSYNEQFF. The CDR3 DNA reads as TGTGCCAGCAGCCCCCAGGGCTGGACTAGCGGGAAGTCCTACAATGAGCAGTTCTTC. Together with reference TRBV7-9 and TRBJ2-1, the CDR3 gives the full variable domain: DTGVSQNPRHKITKRGQNVTFRCDPISEHNRLYWYRQTLGQGPEFLTYFQNEAQLEKSRLLSDRFSAERPKGSFSTLEIQRTEQGDSAMYLCASSPQGWTSGKSYNEQFFGPGTRLTVL.

This chain joins TRBV5-1 and TRBJ1-2, with unresolved D. The V end was cut by 0 bases, the J end by 3 bases, with 6 bases between. The CDR3 is 13 amino acids. Germline loops: CDR1 SGHRS, CDR2 YFSETQ. CDR3 in DNA: TGCGCCAGCAGCTTGGCCGTAGACTATGGCTACACCTTC. Amino acids: CASSLAVDYGYTF.

The chain uses TRBV25-1 and TRBJ1-3; D possibly corresponds to TRBD1 (6 bases). The CDR3 is 13 amino acids. Germline-derived CDR1 and CDR2 are MGHDK and SYGVNS. Trimming removed 2 bases at V and 5 bases at J, with 7 bases between. CDR3 loop: CASSEQGRNTIYF. CDR3 DNA: TGTGCCAGCAGTGAACAGGGGCGAAACACCATATATTTT.

This chain connects TRBV6-1 to TRBJ2-2; no reliable D call. This CDR3 is built from 16 residues. Per the germline V gene, CDR1 is MNHNS and CDR2 is SASEGT. Trimming took 4 bases from V and 0 from J, leaving 12 bases between them. CDR3 loop: CASSAQRFANTGELFF. CDR3 in DNA: TGTGCCAGCAGTGCCCAGCGCTTCGCGAACACCGGGGAGCTGTTTTTT.

J is TRBJ2-3 and V is TRBV9, with a tentative D call TRBD1 (6 bases). This CDR3 contains 15 residues. Germline V CDR1 and CDR2: SGDLS, YYNGEE. V was pared by 4 bases and J by 1 base, with 13 bases between. CDR3 nucleotide sequence: TGTGCCAGCAGCCCAGGGGTGTCAGGCACAGATACGCAGTATTTT. Its translation is CASSPGVSGTDTQYF.

The rearrangement joins TRBV6-5 to TRBJ2-5, with TRBD2 identical over 11 bases. V lost 5 bases and J lost 3; bases outside the gene matches: 5. CDR3 length equals 15 residues. Germline-derived CDR1 and CDR2 are MNHEY and SVGAGI. DNA for the CDR3: TGTGCCAGCAGTCCCGGGACTAGCGGAAAAGAGACCCAGTACTTC. It translates to CASSPGTSGKETQYF.

The chain has TRBV18 and TRBJ2-7; 7 bases are a match to TRBD1. Trimming removed 2 bases from V and 2 bases from J; junction bases left unmatched: 3. The CDR3 length is 14 residues. Per the germline V gene, CDR1 is KGHSH and CDR2 is LQKENI. The CDR3 loop is CASSPGTATYEQYF. CDR3 bases: TGTGCCAGCTCACCAGGGACAGCAACCTACGAGCAGTACTTC.

This sequence joins TRBV6-1 and TRBJ2-7, with TRBD1 matching 8 bases. V lost 1 base and J lost 2; bases outside the gene matches: 1. There are 14 residues in the CDR3. Germline lookup yields CDR1 MNHNS and CDR2 SASEGT. The CDR3, as DNA: TGTGCCAGCAGTGAAGGGACAGGGACCTACGAGCAGTACTTC. It translates to CASSEGTGTYEQYF.

The chain recombines TRBV30 with TRBJ2-7; TRBD2 matches at 9 bases. Germline-derived CDR1 and CDR2 are GTSNPN and SVGIG (reference sequence). Trimming cost V 2 bases and J 6 bases; bases outside gene matches: 11. The CDR3 loop spans 15 amino acids. The DNA for the CDR3 is TGTGCCTGGAGTTCTAGCGGGACTTTGGCGTCCGAGCAGTACTTC. The encoded protein is CAWSSSGTLASEQYF.

This clone was recorded only once. Here the CDR3 reads CASSSPGAVAVTDTQYF. CDR3 nucleotides: TGTGCCAGCAGTTCCCCGGGAGCGGTAGCGGTCACAGATACGCAGTATTTT. The chain recombines TRBV27 with TRBJ2-3, with TRBD2 as a possible D gene (6 bases). CDR3 length: 17 residues. V lost 4 bases and J 2 bases, leaving 19 bases between the germline ends. Looked up from germline, CDR1 is MNHEY and CDR2 is SMNVEV (reference sequence).

The chain recombines TRBV19 with TRBJ1-1, with TRBD1 as a possible D gene (6 bases). The V gene's germline CDR1 is LNHDA and CDR2 SQIVND (reference sequence). The V end lost 4 bases, the J end lost 7 bases, and 7 bases lay between the germline ends. The CDR3 length is 11 residues. The chain's CDR3 is CASSRQVEAFF. The CDR3 DNA reads as TGTGCCAGTAGTAGACAGGTTGAAGCTTTCTTT.

This sequence joins TRBV5-4 and TRBJ2-1; the match to TRBD2 covers 8 bases. Trimming took 3 bases from V and 12 from J; bases not matched to a gene: 11. Looked up from germline, CDR1 is SGHNT and CDR2 is YYREEE (reference sequence). This CDR3 region has 14 residues. The CDR3 DNA sequence: TGTGCCAGCAGCTCACGGGGGGGGGAGGTCGGGCAGTTCTTC. Its protein is CASSSRGGEVGQFF.

The CDR3 DNA reads as TGTGCCAGCAGTCTCTCCTCCTACAATGAGCAGTTCTTC. Translated, it gives CASSLSSYNEQFF. The gene calls are TRBV6-4 and TRBJ2-1; D unclear. Germline values: CDR1 MRHNA, CDR2 SNTAGT. Trimming cost V 5 bases and J 0 bases, with 5 bases left between them. This CDR3 contains 13 residues.